The 32 T cell receptor beta chains below were found in one sample sequenced in a study of graft-versus-host responses after intestinal transplantation. Measured with immunoSEQ multiplex PCR; TCRdb has only the in-frame clones, and not every one. The data contain 100,000 to 110,000 clones, roughly nine tenths of them singletons. No cognate antigen is known for these TCRs. The sample consisted of unstimulated CD4+ T cells sorted from spleen or lymph node cells, taken before transplant. These TCRs come from a human donor who was the organ donor for an intestinal transplant.

The chain couples TRBV29-1 to TRBJ2-1, with TRBD1 as a possible D gene (5 bases). Germline loops: CDR1 SQVTM, CDR2 ANQGSEA. V was clipped by 2 bases and J by 10 bases, with 15 bases between them. The CDR3 spans 13 residues. DNA of the CDR3: TGCAGCGTTGAAAGGCTATTGCAGGGAGAGCAGTTCTTC. This encodes CSVERLLQGEQFF.

The rearrangement uses TRBV5-1 and TRBJ1-1; D is uncertain. Germline CDR1 reads SGHRS; CDR2 reads YFSETQ. V was clipped by 1 base and J by 0 bases, with 4 bases between them. The CDR3 has 13 amino acids. The CDR3 coding sequence is TGCGCCAGCAGCTTGTACATGAACACTGAAGCTTTCTTT. It encodes CASSLYMNTEAFF.

The chain links TRBV30 to TRBJ1-5; no clear D. The V gene's germline CDR1 is GTSNPN and CDR2 SVGIG (reference sequence). The CDR3 totals 13 residues. The germline V and J ends were trimmed by 2 bases and 6 bases, with 11 bases remaining between them. The CDR3 DNA reads as TGTGCCTGGAGTCGGGGATTCAGTCAGCCCCAGCATTTT. Amino acids: CAWSRGFSQPQHF.

The chain has TRBV7-2 and TRBJ2-5; TRBD2 matches at 9 bases. The junction had 12 bases not matched to a gene; V was cut back by 5 bases and J by 5 bases. Germline CDR1 reads SGHTA; CDR2 reads FQGNSA. This CDR3 comprises 16 residues. The CDR3 spells CASSKGLASRGETQYF. The CDR3 DNA reads TGTGCCAGCAGCAAAGGACTAGCGTCTAGGGGGGAGACCCAGTACTTC.

This clone was detected only a few times. The chain couples TRBV19 to TRBJ1-2, with D unclear. In germline, CDR1 is LNHDA, CDR2 SQIVND (reference sequence). V gave up 7 bases and J gave up 7 bases, with 16 bases separating them. The CDR3 is 13 amino acids. This chain's CDR3 is CASTSAVKGGYTF. CDR3 bases: TGTGCCAGTACGTCGGCGGTAAAGGGTGGCTACACCTTC.

This sequence joins TRBV10-3 and TRBJ2-2; maybe TRBD1 (6 bases). V was shortened by 3 bases and J by 5 bases, with 19 bases between the two germline ends. This CDR3 region has 17 residues. Germline CDR1 ENHRY, CDR2 SYGVKD. As DNA, the CDR3 is TGTGCCATCAGTGAAGGGGGACACCCACACCCGACCGGGGAGCTGTTTTTT. Translation: CAISEGGHPHPTGELFF.

V is TRBV28 and J is TRBJ2-6; no reliable D call. Germline values: CDR1 MDHEN, CDR2 SYDVKM. Trimming pared 8 bases from V and 0 bases from J, leaving 11 bases between. The CDR3 consists of 15 residues. The CDR3 loop is CASERPLSGANVLTF. The DNA for the CDR3 is TGTGCCAGCGAGAGACCGCTCTCTGGGGCCAACGTCCTGACTTTC.

The chain has TRBV19 and TRBJ1-4; 10 nucleotides line up with TRBD1. The CDR3 length is 11 residues. Germline CDR1 and CDR2: LNHDA and SQIVND (reference sequence). V was pared by 9 bases and J by 8 bases, with 0 bases of the junction left unmatched. The CDR3 sequence: CARTGGEKLFF. The DNA of the CDR3 is TGTGCCAGGACAGGGGGCGAAAAACTGTTTTTT.

The genes are TRBV19 and TRBJ2-7; 9 nucleotides match TRBD1. The CDR3 is 14 residues long. Per germline, CDR1 LNHDA and CDR2 SQIVND (reference sequence). V lost 6 bases to trimming and J lost 6 bases; unmatched junction nucleotides: 9. CDR3 loop: CASRRTGVSSEQYF. The DNA for the CDR3 is TGTGCCAGTAGACGGACAGGGGTTTCCAGCGAGCAGTACTTC.

This chain connects TRBV19 to TRBJ1-5; TRBD1 aligns across 11 bases. Germline assignment: CDR1 LNHDA and CDR2 SQIVND (reference sequence). V was clipped by 4 bases and J by 4 bases; unmatched bases: 9. The CDR3 loop spans 17 amino acids. The CDR3 DNA is TGTGCCAGTAGTACAGGGACAGGGGGAGTATTGAATCAGCCCCAGCATTTT. Amino acids: CASSTGTGGVLNQPQHF. The full variable domain, its missing parts supplied by reference TRBV19 and TRBJ1-5, is DGGITQSPKYLFRKEGQNVTLSCEQNLNHDAMYWYRQDPGQGLRLIYYSQIVNDFQKGDIAEGYSVSREKKESFPLTVTSAQKNPTAFYLCASSTGTGGVLNQPQHFGDGTRLSIL.

This chain uses TRBV28 with TRBJ2-2, with unresolved D. V was pared by 7 bases and J by 1 base, with 4 bases between. This CDR3 contains 12 residues. Germline-derived CDR1 and CDR2 are MDHEN and SYDVKM. The CDR3 loop is CASKGNTGELFF. As DNA, the CDR3 is TGTGCCAGCAAAGGGAACACCGGGGAGCTGTTTTTT. Looking up the rest from reference TRBV28 and TRBJ2-2 gives the full variable domain: DVKVTQSSRYLVKRTGEKVFLECVQDMDHENMFWYRQDPGLGLRLIYFSYDVKMKEKGDIPEGYSVSREKKERFSLILESASTNQTSMYLCASKGNTGELFFGEGSRLTVL.

The chain recombines TRBV4-1 with TRBJ2-6, with D perhaps TRBD1 or TRBD2 (5 bases each). Between the trimmed V and J ends, which lost 6 bases and 0 bases, there was a span of 21 bases. The length of the CDR3 is 19 residues. Looked up from germline, CDR1 is MGHRA and CDR2 is YSYEKL. The CDR3 DNA is TGCGCCAGCAGATCTAACGGGGACCTCGTGTTCTCTGGGGCCAACGTCCTGACTTTC. Its protein is CASRSNGDLVFSGANVLTF.

The gene calls are TRBV5-1 and TRBJ1-1; TRBD1 matches 12 bases. This CDR3 region has 16 residues. Germline V gene lookup returns CDR1 SGHRS and CDR2 YFSETQ. The J segment lost 5 bases and the V segment lost 4 bases, leaving 9 bases of the junction unmatched. CDR3 bases: TGCGCCAGCAGCCCCGGGACAGGGGGCATTAGGACTGAAGCTTTCTTT. Its translation is CASSPGTGGIRTEAFF.

In this sample, this clone turned up a few times. The DNA for the CDR3 is TGTGCCAGCAGCCAAGGGGAGAACTATGGCTACACCTTC. This sequence encodes CASSQGENYGYTF. The chain has TRBV4-2 and TRBJ1-2, with unresolved D. From germline, CDR1 is LGHNA and CDR2 YNFKEQ. Trimming stripped 1 base from V and 2 bases from J, with 5 bases between. The CDR3 length is 13 residues.

The rearrangement joins TRBV5-1 to TRBJ1-2; D not resolved. The V end was cut by 1 base, the J end by 7 bases, with 14 bases between. The CDR3 loop spans 14 amino acids. CDR1 is SGHRS and CDR2 is YFSETQ in the germline V gene. The CDR3 DNA reads as TGCGCCAGCAGCTTGAGTGACGGAGAAGGTGGCTACACCTTC. Its translation: CASSLSDGEGGYTF.

The chain links TRBV2 to TRBJ1-1; no firm D call. Germline values: CDR1 SNHLY, CDR2 FYNNEI. V was trimmed by 3 bases and J by 1 base, leaving 6 bases between them. CDR3 size: 13 residues. CDR3 in amino acids: CASSDLSNTEAFF. The CDR3 DNA follows: TGTGCCAGCAGTGACTTATCGAACACTGAAGCTTTCTTT.

The gene calls are TRBV9 and TRBJ2-2; 7 bases are shared with TRBD1. The trim removed 3 bases at V and 1 base at J, leaving 3 bases unmatched. This CDR3 has 15 amino acids. Germline V gene sequence: CDR1 SGDLS, CDR2 YYNGEE. The CDR3 bases are TGTGCCAGCAGCGCCGGGACAGAGAACACCGGGGAGCTGTTTTTT. It is translated as CASSAGTENTGELFF.

V usage is TRBV27 and J usage is TRBJ2-7; no reliable D call. CDR3 length equals 15 residues. Between the trimmed V and J ends, which lost 0 bases and 2 bases, there was a span of 11 bases. CDR1 and CDR2 from the germline V gene are MNHEY and SMNVEV (reference sequence). The CDR3 is CASSLSAVEAYEQYF. CDR3 DNA: TGTGCCAGCAGTTTATCTGCTGTGGAAGCCTACGAGCAGTACTTC.

This clone was counted a single time. The chain links TRBV11-2 to TRBJ1-2, with TRBD1 as a possible D gene (6 bases). Germline CDR1 and CDR2: SGHAT and FQNNGV. V was trimmed by 1 base and J by 0 bases, leaving 9 bases between them. The CDR3 runs 15 residues. This chain's CDR3 is CASSLVTGTNYGYTF. The DNA of the CDR3 is TGTGCCAGCAGCTTAGTTACAGGGACTAACTATGGCTACACCTTC.

The table lists this clone with a count of one. The V gene is TRBV19, the J gene TRBJ2-3; 11 bases agree with TRBD2. Trimming took 1 base from V and 4 from J; bases not matched to a gene: 7. The CDR3 totals 17 residues. Germline V CDR1 and CDR2: LNHDA, SQIVND (reference sequence). The CDR3 nucleotides read TGTGCCAGTAGTATAGGAGGTCTAGCGGGGGGCGCAGATACGCAGTATTTT. It yields the protein CASSIGGLAGGADTQYF.

The chain joins TRBV28 to TRBJ1-6; possible D gene TRBD1, 5 bases. This CDR3 is 13 amino acids long. V lost 2 bases and J lost 9, with 8 bases in between. CDR1 is MDHEN and CDR2 is SYDVKM in the germline V gene. CDR3 in amino acids: CASSLDSGSPLHF. CDR3 DNA: TGTGCCAGCAGTTTAGACAGTGGTTCACCCCTCCACTTT.

The rearrangement links TRBV7-3 to TRBJ1-1; D is uncertain. Germline CDR1 reads SGHTA; CDR2 reads FQGTGA. Between the trimmed V and J ends, which lost 5 bases and 8 bases, there was a span of 12 bases. The CDR3 contains 12 residues. CDR3 nucleotide sequence: TGTGCCAGCAGCGCCGTCGGAGGGGAAGCTTTCTTT. It is translated as CASSAVGGEAFF.

The CDR3 region is CASSRTGGPAGEQYF. In DNA, the CDR3 is TGTGCCAGCAGCCGCACGGGGGGTCCGGCGGGAGAGCAGTACTTC. V is TRBV14 and J is TRBJ2-7, with 7 bases aligning to TRBD2. This CDR3 is 15 amino acids long. CDR1 and CDR2 from the germline V gene are SGHDN and FVKESK. The J segment lost 7 bases and the V segment lost 4 bases, leaving 13 bases of the junction unmatched.

The V call is TRBV6-1, the J call TRBJ1-2; D gene ambiguous. Trimming removed 2 bases at V and 6 bases at J, with 16 bases between. Germline V gene lookup returns CDR1 MNHNS and CDR2 SASEGT. CDR3 length equals 15 residues. The CDR3 region is CASSERLREGDGYTF. The CDR3 DNA sequence: TGTGCCAGCAGTGAAAGGTTAAGGGAGGGAGATGGCTACACCTTC.

The chain recombines TRBV4-1 with TRBJ1-2; no clear D. Germline V gene sequence: CDR1 MGHRA, CDR2 YSYEKL. V lost 0 bases, J lost 0 bases, and 8 bases lay in between. The CDR3 runs to 15 residues. For the CDR3, the DNA is TGCGCCAGCAGCCAAGAGGGGAGAGCTAACTATGGCTACACCTTC. Amino acid sequence: CASSQEGRANYGYTF.

This chain connects TRBV4-2 to TRBJ1-2; TRBD1 is a possible D gene (5 bases). From germline, CDR1 is LGHNA and CDR2 YNFKEQ. This CDR3 spans 13 amino acids. V gave up 1 base and J gave up 7 bases, with 10 bases separating them. The CDR3 loop reads CASSQGRVTGYTF. The CDR3 DNA reads as TGTGCCAGCAGCCAAGGCAGGGTTACTGGCTACACCTTC.

This chain connects TRBV6-1 to TRBJ1-4; D possibly corresponds to TRBD1 (6 bases). The ends were cut back, 6 bases at V and 4 bases at J, with 9 bases in the middle. The V gene's germline CDR1 is MNHNS and CDR2 SASEGT. This CDR3 has 13 amino acids. CDR3 in amino acids: CASRPGHNEKLFF. CDR3 DNA: TGTGCCAGCAGGCCGGGACATAATGAAAAACTGTTTTTT.

The V gene is TRBV28, the J gene TRBJ1-5; D unclear. Germline V lookup: CDR1 MDHEN, CDR2 SYDVKM. The V and J ends lost 1 base and 6 bases respectively, with 7 bases between them. The CDR3 runs to 13 residues. This CDR3 reads CASSLYGAQPQHF. CDR3 in DNA: TGTGCCAGCAGTTTATATGGAGCTCAGCCCCAGCATTTT.

The chain joins TRBV5-1 to TRBJ2-7; possible D gene TRBD2, 6 bases. Trimming removed 2 bases at V and 3 bases at J, with 18 bases between. This CDR3 comprises 16 residues. Germline values: CDR1 SGHRS, CDR2 YFSETQ. CDR3 residues: CASSLQAAGPVYEQYF. The CDR3 nucleotides are TGCGCCAGCAGCTTACAGGCCGCGGGACCTGTCTACGAGCAGTACTTC.

The rearrangement joins TRBV5-6 to TRBJ1-2; D is undetermined. The CDR3 consists of 15 residues. CDR1 and CDR2 (germline): SGHDT, YYEEEE. V lost 4 bases and J 0 bases, leaving 13 bases between the germline ends. CDR3 coding DNA: TGTGCCAGCAGCCCCCAAGGGCGGACTAACTATGGCTACACCTTC. This sequence encodes CASSPQGRTNYGYTF.

The chain is built from TRBV4-2 and TRBJ2-3, with 8 bases lining up with TRBD2. Germline lookup yields CDR1 LGHNA and CDR2 YNFKEQ. The junction had 14 bases not matched to a gene; V was cut back by 0 bases and J by 6 bases. This CDR3 region has 18 residues. As DNA, the CDR3 is TGTGCCAGCAGCCAAGAGGTCCCGACAGCGGGGGTCGGGGATACGCAGTATTTT. Translated, it gives CASSQEVPTAGVGDTQYF.

The chain carries TRBV7-9 and TRBJ2-2; 11 bases line up with TRBD1. Germline CDR1 is SEHNR and CDR2 is FQNEAQ (reference sequence). The CDR3 is made up of 16 amino acids. V was pared by 5 bases and J by 7 bases, with 9 bases of the junction left unmatched. CDR3 bases: TGTGCCAGCAGCGACTCGGACAGGGGGCAAAACGGGGAGCTGTTTTTT. Residues: CASSDSDRGQNGELFF.